Presented here are 3 T cell receptor beta chains from one specimen sequenced in a study of shared clonotypes between healthy human individuals. Sequenced by immunoSEQ multiplex PCR; TCRdb stores in-frame clones only, minus some. The sample lists 550,000 to 700,000 clones; around 73% were seen once. The sample was memory CD4+ T cells sorted from blood. Subset specified: CD45RA-negative fraction. All receptors derive from a woman aged 25 to 39 in good health.

J is TRBJ2-7 and V is TRBV28; D possibly corresponds to TRBD1 (5 bases). Looked up from germline, CDR1 is MDHEN and CDR2 is SYDVKM. The CDR3 runs 16 residues. V was pared by 6 bases and J by 3 bases, with 21 bases between. The CDR3 DNA is TGTGCCAGCAGGACAGCCGCAAACGGACCGGACTACGAGCAGTACTTC. Translated: CASRTAANGPDYEQYF.

The chain joins TRBV6-5 to TRBJ1-5, with 8 bases fitting TRBD1. This CDR3 has 15 residues. V lost 4 bases to trimming and J lost 5 bases; unmatched junction nucleotides: 7. Germline V gene sequence: CDR1 MNHEY, CDR2 SVGAGI. The CDR3: CASSSDREPYQPQHF. CDR3 DNA sequence: TGTGCCAGCAGTTCGGACAGGGAGCCTTATCAGCCCCAGCATTTT.

This chain joins TRBV6-5 and TRBJ2-2; D not resolved. The CDR3 is 15 amino acids. The V end was cut by 0 bases, the J end by 1 base, with 6 bases between. Germline V gene lookup returns CDR1 MNHEY and CDR2 SVGAGI. CDR3 sequence reads: CASSYSTMNTGELFF. CDR3 sequence (DNA): TGTGCCAGCAGTTACTCCACTATGAACACCGGGGAGCTGTTTTTT.